This note documents a single TCR beta chain sequence. The entry originates in a study of control samples from healthy donors and cancer patients. The data were produced by immunoSEQ multiplex PCR, yet TCRdb's version contains in-frame clones alone and is incomplete. The sample records 100,000 to 150,000 clones, roughly 94% being singletons. Germline CDR1 and CDR2: SQVTM and ANQGSEA. The CDR3 runs 13 residues. V lost 7 bases and J lost 2; bases outside the gene matches: 2. J is TRBJ1-5 and V is TRBV29-1; 10 nucleotides agree with TRBD1. The sample consisted of blood. This receptor was taken from a man younger than 45 in good health. The CDR3: CSAGTGGNQPQHF. The CDR3 DNA is TGCAGCGCCGGGACAGGGGGCAATCAGCCCCAGCATTTT.